The 4 T cell receptor beta chains presented below share a single source sample, sequenced in a study of identifying expanded T cells in peripheral blood. Some clones are missing from TCRdb's copy, which holds only in-frame ones; the method was immunoSEQ multiplex PCR. The sample consists of about 89,000 clones, more than 75% of them appearing once. Material for sequencing was blood. These receptor sequences come from a person aged 18 to 70 in good health.

The chain links TRBV18 to TRBJ1-3, with D possibly matching TRBD1 (5 bases). The V end was cut by 6 bases, the J end by 0 bases, with 24 bases between. Germline V gene data show CDR1 as KGHSH and CDR2 as LQKENI. CDR3 length: 19 amino acids. The CDR3 DNA follows: TGTGCCAGCTCCCCCATCCTACAGACAGAAATCCTCTCTGGAAACACCATATATTTT. Translating it yields CASSPILQTEILSGNTIYF.

This clone was counted a few times. This chain links TRBV5-6 with TRBJ2-7, with 7 bases identical to TRBD1. Germline CDR1 SGHDT, CDR2 YYEEEE. The CDR3 runs to 13 residues. V lost 2 bases to trimming and J lost 3 bases; unmatched junction nucleotides: 2. This CDR3 is CASSFAGGYEQYF. The CDR3 nucleotides read TGTGCCAGCAGCTTCGCAGGGGGCTACGAGCAGTACTTC.

V is TRBV5-1 and J is TRBJ2-3; D gene unclear. Per the germline V gene, CDR1 is SGHRS and CDR2 is YFSETQ. V lost 4 bases, J lost 3 bases, and 12 bases lay in between. This CDR3 comprises 14 residues. CDR3 nucleotides: TGCGCCAGCAGCAATACGGGCCTTACAGATACGCAGTATTTT. It yields the protein CASSNTGLTDTQYF.

This CDR3 is CASSFSTYNEQFF. DNA of the CDR3: TGTGCCAGCAGCTTTTCCACGTACAATGAGCAGTTCTTC. The chain is built from TRBV7-7 and TRBJ2-1; D is ambiguous. This CDR3 is built from 13 residues. Per germline, CDR1 SSHAT and CDR2 FNYEAQ (reference sequence). Deletions cut 3 bases from V and 4 bases from J, with 7 bases between.